This T cell receptor beta chain was sequenced in a study of T cells in Graves' hyperthyroidism and ophthalmopathy. Overall study findings and caveats: Ophthalmopathy and stable hyperthyroidism were told apart by a 13 V-J model.

Amplified TCR beta CDR3 regions came from RNA transcripts. HTBI primers drove first-round RT-PCR of the TCR CDR3. Via MiXCR, TCRdb re-called the multiplex PCR reads, giving one row per CDR3 protein. The data hold fewer than 900,000 distinct CDR3 sequences, with about 17% observed a single time. CDR1 is LNHDA, CDR2 SQIVND, per germline (reference sequence). The CDR3 has 12 amino acids. V lost 5 bases and J lost 7, with 12 bases in between. Remarks on this clonotype: The antigen remains undetermined.

Stable Graves' hyperthyroidism denoted no ophthalmopathy progression over 18 months. The TCR was taken from a man aged 18 to 30 with Graves' hyperthyroidism. The chain uses TRBV19 and TRBJ2-7; perhaps D is TRBD1 or TRBD2 (5 bases each). The sequencing input was blood. The CDR3 DNA is TGTGCCAGTAGTGAGGGGTCGTCGGAGCAGTACTTC. Its protein is CASSEGSSEQYF.